These 23 T cell receptor beta chains came from one sample sequenced in a study of T cell repertoires in cytomegalovirus infection. TCRdb reprocessed the reads with MiXCR, giving one entry per CDR3 protein. The table lists roughly 68,000 distinct CDR3 sequences, 20% of them singletons. Antigens for these TCRs are unknown. The sample was CD8+ T cells from cultured PBMCs, taken from culture after CMV antigen stimulation. The origin of the receptors is a human donor in good health (CMV status not recorded). Some clones in this sample may be carry-over from other donors' samples.

This clonotype has a handful of counts. The rearrangement links TRBV12-3 or TRBV12-4 to TRBJ1-1; the D gene is possibly TRBD1 (5 bases). This CDR3 region has 14 residues. The V gene lost 7 bases and the J gene lost 4 bases, with 16 bases spanning the gap. CDR3 DNA: TGTGCCAGCATCCCCGGGGGGGGGGGCACTGAAGCTTTCTTT. This encodes CASIPGGGGTEAFF.

This clonotype has only a few counts. CDR3: CASSYSKGQGAAGELFF. The CDR3 nucleotides read TGTGCCAGCAGTTACTCGAAGGGACAGGGGGCGGCCGGGGAGCTGTTTTTT. The rearrangement uses TRBV6-2 or TRBV6-3 and TRBJ2-2; TRBD1 aligns across 12 bases. In germline, CDR1 is MNHEY, CDR2 SVGEGT. The CDR3 is 17 residues long. The trim removed 0 bases at V and 6 bases at J, leaving 5 bases unmatched.

The chain recombines TRBV4-1 with TRBJ1-6, with 9 bases that match TRBD1. Germline values: CDR1 MGHRA, CDR2 YSYEKL. This CDR3 region has 16 residues. The ends lost 1 base at V and 6 bases at J; junction bases unmatched: 4. CDR3 protein: CASSQGGGQGNSPLHF. The CDR3 nucleotides read TGCGCCAGCAGCCAAGGGGGGGGACAGGGTAATTCACCCCTCCACTTT.

This clonotype showed up just a few times. The J gene is TRBJ2-3, the V gene TRBV7-8; D is undetermined. The CDR3 sequence is 13 residues long. The germline V gene encodes CDR1 SGHVS and CDR2 FQNEAQ. V dropped 2 bases and J dropped 4 bases, with 7 bases sitting between them. CDR3 region: CASSLYVADTQYF. The CDR3 DNA follows: TGTGCCAGCAGCTTATACGTGGCAGATACGCAGTATTTT.

This clonotype appeared many times. The chain is built from TRBV7-2 and TRBJ1-6, with D maybe TRBD1 (6 bases). Per the germline V gene, CDR1 is SGHTA and CDR2 is FQGNSA. The CDR3 consists of 15 residues. Trimming pared 2 bases from V and 7 bases from J, leaving 12 bases between. The CDR3 sequence is CASSLRAGANSPLHF. The CDR3 DNA sequence: TGTGCCAGCAGCTTACGGGCAGGGGCGAATTCACCCCTCCACTTT.

With regard to this clonotype: A junction boundary mismatches the germline segment, possibly from a read error. The rearrangement joins TRBV7-8 to TRBJ1-3, with no clear D. CDR3 length: 13 residues. Germline-derived CDR1 and CDR2 are SGHVS and FQNEAQ. The CDR3 sequence is CDSSFPAGNTIYF. DNA for the CDR3: TGTGACAGCAGCTTCCCGGCGGGAAACACCATATATTTT.

This clonotype has a handful of counts. V and J are TRBV5-6 and TRBJ1-5, with D unclear. Trimming took off 0 bases at V and 7 bases at J, with 11 bases between the two ends. Germline V lookup: CDR1 SGHDT, CDR2 YYEEEE. This CDR3 is built from 14 residues. The CDR3 region is CASSLGPAGQPQHF. The CDR3, as DNA: TGTGCCAGCAGCTTGGGTCCGGCTGGCCAGCCCCAGCATTTT.

The chain links TRBV5-4 to TRBJ1-5; 7 bases align to TRBD1. The V segment lost 0 bases and the J segment 1 base; nucleotides outside the gene matches: 1. In germline, CDR1 is SGHNT, CDR2 YYREEE (reference sequence). This CDR3 is built from 15 residues. CDR3 residues: CASSLAGQSNQPQHF. The CDR3 DNA follows: TGTGCCAGCAGCTTGGCGGGACAGAGCAATCAGCCCCAGCATTTT.

The chain has TRBV5-1 and TRBJ1-1; D uncertain. Trimming removed 0 bases at V and 6 bases at J, with 9 bases between. Per the germline V gene, CDR1 is SGHRS and CDR2 is YFSETQ. This CDR3 comprises 13 residues. For the CDR3, the DNA is TGCGCCAGCAGCTTGGCCTGGACGGCTGAAGCTTTCTTT. This translates into CASSLAWTAEAFF.

The chain uses TRBV9 and TRBJ1-5; 10 bases are a match to TRBD1. V lost 4 bases to trimming and J lost 7 bases; unmatched junction nucleotides: 5. The CDR3 length is 14 residues. Germline-derived CDR1 and CDR2 are SGDLS and YYNGEE. The CDR3 loop is CASSPRDRGQPQHF. CDR3 DNA: TGTGCCAGCAGCCCCCGGGACAGGGGACAGCCCCAGCATTTT.

The chain links TRBV19 to TRBJ2-1; D perhaps matches TRBD2 (5 bases). Trimming removed 8 bases at V and 7 bases at J, with 21 bases between. The germline V gene encodes CDR1 LNHDA and CDR2 SQIVND (reference sequence). The CDR3 has 15 residues. The CDR3 loop reads CASSNLQAGKNEQFF. CDR3 nucleotides: TGTGCCAGTTCCAACCTCCAGGCCGGGAAAAATGAGCAGTTCTTC.

This clonotype was counted at least ten times. V is TRBV7-2 and J is TRBJ2-7; the D is unclear. CDR3 length equals 14 residues. Trimming stripped 0 bases from V and 0 bases from J, with 6 bases between. Germline V lookup: CDR1 SGHTA, CDR2 FQGNSA. The CDR3 region has the DNA TGTGCCAGCAGCTTAGCGGAGACCTCCTACGAGCAGTACTTC. The encoded protein is CASSLAETSYEQYF.

The table lists this clonotype with a few counts. The chain links TRBV6-2 or TRBV6-3 to TRBJ1-1, with no clear D. The V gene lost 4 bases and the J gene lost 5 bases, with 11 bases spanning the gap. In germline, CDR1 is MNHEY, CDR2 SVGEGT. The CDR3 sequence is 13 residues long. The CDR3 is CASSWTLRTEAFF. The DNA for the CDR3 is TGTGCCAGCAGTTGGACCCTGAGGACTGAAGCTTTCTTT.

V usage is TRBV19 and J usage is TRBJ1-1; D not resolved. The CDR3 has 13 residues. The germline V gene has CDR1 LNHDA and CDR2 SQIVND (reference sequence). Trimming shortened V by 3 bases and J by 0 bases, and 5 bases separated the two germline ends. Written as DNA, the CDR3 is TGTGCCAGTAGTATCCGGATGAACACTGAAGCTTTCTTT. This translates into CASSIRMNTEAFF. The full variable domain, with the rest looked up from reference TRBV19 and TRBJ1-1, is DGGITQSPKYLFRKEGQNVTLSCEQNLNHDAMYWYRQDPGQGLRLIYYSQIVNDFQKGDIAEGYSVSREKKESFPLTVTSAQKNPTAFYLCASSIRMNTEAFFGQGTRLTVV.

This clonotype was observed a handful of times. The chain recombines TRBV11-2 with TRBJ1-3; no firm D call. V gave up 4 bases and J gave up 3 bases, with 7 bases separating them. The length of the CDR3 is 13 residues. CDR1 is SGHAT and CDR2 is FQNNGV in the germline V gene. The CDR3 sequence: CASSSYYGNTIYF. For the CDR3, the DNA is TGTGCCAGCAGCTCGTACTATGGAAACACCATATATTTT.

The J gene is TRBJ2-7, the V gene TRBV6-1, with unresolved D. The V and J ends lost 5 bases and 0 bases respectively, with 8 bases between them. Germline CDR1 reads MNHNS; CDR2 reads SASEGT. This CDR3 has 13 amino acids. CDR3 coding DNA: TGTGCCAGCAGTTATCCAAGCTCCTACGAGCAGTACTTC. Encoded protein: CASSYPSSYEQYF.

The chain is built from TRBV10-3 and TRBJ1-6; the match to TRBD1 covers 9 bases. With V trimmed by 0 bases and J by 9 bases, 9 bases remained unmatched. Germline-derived CDR1 and CDR2 are ENHRY and SYGVKD. This CDR3 spans 17 amino acids. CDR3 nucleotides: TGTGCCATCAGTGAGTCCCGAACCGGGACAGGGATTTCACCCCTCCACTTT. It encodes CAISESRTGTGISPLHF.

A few counts support this clonotype. The V gene is TRBV7-9, the J gene TRBJ2-7; D is possibly TRBD1 (6 bases). The V gene's germline CDR1 is SEHNR and CDR2 FQNEAQ (reference sequence). V was pared by 5 bases and J by 2 bases, with 19 bases between. This CDR3 has 16 residues. CDR3 bases: TGTGCCAGCAGCCTTGACTACGGGGACAAAGCCTACGAGCAGTACTTC. It codes for CASSLDYGDKAYEQYF.

The J gene is TRBJ1-1, the V gene TRBV12-3 or TRBV12-4; possible D gene TRBD1, 5 bases. The CDR3 contains 17 residues. Trimming removed 2 bases from V and 1 base from J, with 17 bases in between. DNA of the CDR3: TGTGCCAGCAGTTTAAGGGGCGGGAGAGTTAGGAACACTGAAGCTTTCTTT. Amino acids: CASSLRGGRVRNTEAFF.

This clonotype was recorded a few times. The chain is built from TRBV19 and TRBJ1-1; TRBD1 matches 7 bases. Germline values: CDR1 LNHDA, CDR2 SQIVND (reference sequence). The CDR3 is made up of 11 amino acids. V lost 5 bases to trimming and J lost 11 bases; unmatched junction nucleotides: 5. The CDR3 loop reads CASSATGEAFF. DNA for the CDR3: TGTGCCAGTAGTGCCACAGGGGAGGCTTTCTTT.

Ten or more counts support this clonotype. In nucleotides, the CDR3 is TGTGCCAGCAGCCCACCCGACCAAGGAGCCAAAAACATTCAGTACTTC. It encodes CASSPPDQGAKNIQYF. The rearrangement links TRBV7-9 to TRBJ2-4, with D uncertain. The CDR3 runs 16 residues. Trimming removed 5 bases from V and 0 bases from J, with 14 bases in between. Germline CDR1 is SEHNR and CDR2 is FQNEAQ (reference sequence).

V usage is TRBV27 and J usage is TRBJ2-7; 7 bases are a match to TRBD1. CDR1 is MNHEY, CDR2 SMNVEV, per germline (reference sequence). The CDR3 runs 15 residues. V lost 6 bases and J lost 0; bases outside the gene matches: 8. The CDR3 DNA reads TGTGCCAGCAGCGCCTCCGGGACAGACTCCTACGAGCAGTACTTC. Translating it yields CASSASGTDSYEQYF.

CDR3 bases: TGTGCCAGCAGTGAGTCACAGGATTATGGCTACACCTTC. Its translation: CASSESQDYGYTF. The rearrangement joins TRBV6-6 to TRBJ1-2; D might be TRBD1 (5 bases). The CDR3 loop spans 13 amino acids. The V end lost 5 bases, the J end lost 5 bases, and 12 bases lay between the germline ends. Per the germline V gene, CDR1 is MNHNY and CDR2 is SVGAGI (reference sequence).